Below, one T cell receptor beta chain is given with its context. Many counts were recorded for this clonotype. It lacks a known antigen. There are no base qualities to consult, and no much larger clone falls within one base. This sample stems from a study of CD8 T cells in ankylosing spondylitis listed by TCRdb under 2017. Background for the entire study: T cell receptor beta repertoires were profiled in healthy donors and ankylosing spondylitis patients so that disease-linked TCR variants could be found. Peripheral blood samples were taken, and synovial fluid was additionally collected from ankylosing spondylitis patients. The full study cohort was made up of approximately 24 ankylosing spondylitis patients and some 100 healthy donors.

What the research found in general, with its limitations: Some of the motif variants had been reported before in the synovial fluid and blood of reactive arthritis patients, a finding that suggests common disease-initiation mechanisms. A TCR beta motif made up of under ten highly homologous amino acid variants appeared to be characteristic of blood from ankylosing spondylitis patients. In peripheral blood, the disease-linked clones were found at relatively low frequencies and had a CD8+ phenotype. According to the report, matched synovial fluid samples from ankylosing spondylitis patients were significantly enriched for the disease-linked clones.

CDR1 and CDR2 (SGHRS, YFSETQ) derive from the germline V gene. The CDR3 covers 14 residues, taking in both the cysteine and the phenylalanine. CDR3 DNA only is kept here, 42 bases in frame from base 1. V is pruned by 5 bases and J by 5 bases, leaving 2 bases of the junction without a gene match. Reads for this sample came from an Illumina HiSeq 2500. Quantitative 5'-RACE with molecular barcodes was the method used to prepare the TCR beta libraries. The paper's data handling went like this. A new computational method, built on a probabilistic model of VDJ rearrangement, was used to identify disease-linked TCR variants. The public sequencing data were trimmed at Q25 with fastp and processed into clonotypes with MiXCR by TCRdb, which kept only in-frame beta chains. Under each unique CDR3 protein, matching rows form one entry showing the most common genes and DNA. TCRdb's processing, not the authors', yielded these V and J calls. The sample records fewer than 400,000 distinct CDR3 sequences, approximately 20% of which are singletons. The top ten hold less than 20% of the sample.

Sample: blood, either unsorted or a sorted T cell fraction (not recorded which). This receptor was identified in a male donor with ankylosing spondylitis. Recombination connected TRBV5-1 to TRBJ2-2, with 11 bases matching TRBD2. The CDR3 protein: CASSLAGGTGELFF. At the DNA level, the sequence is TGCGCCAGCAGTCTAGCGGGAGGTACCGGGGAGCTGTTTTTT.